Here is one T cell receptor beta chain with its context. The specificity of this receptor is unknown. No base-level quality is on record; no much larger clone is a single base apart. The collaborating institutions used their own protocols to collect whole blood in K2EDTA tubes. For TCRbeta analysis, collaborator samples were shipped as frozen whole blood, as isolated PBMCs, or as DNA extracted from either sample type. TCRbeta CDR3 regions were amplified from genomic DNA by means of the immunoSEQ Assay, a bias-controlled multiplex PCR. Per the authors' processing: Nucleated cell counts per sample were estimated from amplification of reference gene primers within the assay. Sequence reads were collapsed and filtered to measure the absolute abundance of every unique TCRbeta CDR3 rearrangement. For each sample, productive Simpson clonality was calculated as the square root of Simpson's diversity index across productive rearrangements. This immuneACCESS table, as held by TCRdb, lists in-frame sequences with V and J called but not all clones. Of the missing ones, under half trace to an unresolved V gene in checked studies; the others have no known cause. V and J calls and clone size are copied from that table; D and trimming were computed from the DNA. In all, the sample holds around 94,000 clones, and about 86% of those were seen once. The ten largest make up about 6.3% of the sample.

The sample belongs to a study of blood T cell repertoires in COVID-19 (dated by TCRdb to 2020 to 2022). For context, the study as a whole: The collaborator samples originated in the United States, Italy and Spain and spanned the acute and convalescent phases of COVID-19. HLA class I and class II types, where available, came from metadata supplied by the sample provider rather than from assay-based typing. The samples were drawn from two sources: the first 160 participants of the ongoing ImmuneRACE study, and 950 to 1,500 subjects contributed by 6 global collaborators. The material from the prospective study consisted of cDNA or gDNA derived from T cells, B-cell-depleted T cells, or PBMCs. The repertoires were made available in a free public database intended to serve as a resource for research on the immune response to SARS-CoV-2. Nearly every sample came with metadata listing a de-identified subject ID, COVID-19 status, age in years and sex. Subjects who had been exposed to COVID-19, were actively infected with it, or had recovered from it provided the deeply sampled blood TCRbeta repertoires that made up the dataset.

V is shortened by 7 bases, J by 4 bases, and the region joining them spans 16 bases. From a lookup of the germline V gene, CDR1 and CDR2 are WSHSY and SAAADI. The CDR3 sequence holds 14 residues, the cysteine and phenylalanine included. CDR3 DNA is the only sequence kept; it has 42 bases, read in frame from the first base. Findings and caveats that apply to the study as a whole: How much clinical and demographic metadata was included differed by source and by participant, and the metadata was provided uncurated.

The chain employs TRBV10-2 and TRBJ1-1; tentative D gene TRBD1, with 5 bases matching. Sequencing used peripheral blood. This clonotype was sampled from a man aged 55 to 70 with acute or convalescent COVID-19. In nucleotides, the sequence is TGCGCCAGCACCGCGGCCACGGGGGGCACTGAAGCTTTCTTT. This yields the protein CASTAATGGTEAFF.